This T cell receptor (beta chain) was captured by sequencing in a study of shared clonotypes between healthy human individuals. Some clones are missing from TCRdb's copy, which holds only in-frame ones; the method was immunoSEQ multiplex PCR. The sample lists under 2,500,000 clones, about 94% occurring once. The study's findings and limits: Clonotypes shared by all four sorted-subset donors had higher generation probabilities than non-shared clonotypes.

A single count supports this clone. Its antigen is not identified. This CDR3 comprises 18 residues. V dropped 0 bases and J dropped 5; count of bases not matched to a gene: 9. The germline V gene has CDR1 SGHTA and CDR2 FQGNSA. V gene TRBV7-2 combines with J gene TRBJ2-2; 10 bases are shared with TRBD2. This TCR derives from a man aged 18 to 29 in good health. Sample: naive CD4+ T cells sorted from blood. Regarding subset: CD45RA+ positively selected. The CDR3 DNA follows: TGTGCCAGCAGCTTAGCCAGCGGGAGGGCTAAGGGGACCGGGGAGCTGTTTTTT. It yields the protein CASSLASGRAKGTGELFF.